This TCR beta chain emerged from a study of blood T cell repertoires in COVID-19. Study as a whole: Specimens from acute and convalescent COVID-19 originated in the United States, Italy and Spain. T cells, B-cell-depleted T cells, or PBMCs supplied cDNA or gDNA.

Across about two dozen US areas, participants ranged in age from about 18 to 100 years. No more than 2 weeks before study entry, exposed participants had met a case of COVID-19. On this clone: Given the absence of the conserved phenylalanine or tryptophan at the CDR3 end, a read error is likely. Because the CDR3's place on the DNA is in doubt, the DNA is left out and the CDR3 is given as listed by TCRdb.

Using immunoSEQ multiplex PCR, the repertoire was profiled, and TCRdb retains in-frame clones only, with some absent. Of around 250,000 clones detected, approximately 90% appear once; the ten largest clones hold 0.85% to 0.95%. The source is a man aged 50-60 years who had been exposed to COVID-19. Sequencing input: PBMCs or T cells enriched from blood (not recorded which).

This chain's CDR3 is CARVTPLK. The rearrangement joins TRBV3-1 (or the pseudogene TRBV3-2) to TRBJ1-1. CDR1 and CDR2 from the germline V gene are LGHDT and YNNKEL (reference sequence). The CDR3 adds up to 8 amino acids, both ends counted.